A selection of T cell receptor beta chains follows, all from one sample in a study of T cell responses to AZD1222 COVID-19 vaccine. Only in-frame clones appear in the TCRdb table, and some are missing; sequencing was by immunoSEQ multiplex PCR. The sample holds about 120,000 clones, 88% seen once. The sequences come from peripheral blood, collected 28 days after the second AZD1222 dose. The receptors shown here come from an adult who received the AZD1222 COVID-19 vaccine. The CDR3 runs from the conserved cysteine through the conserved F or W. The D gene is left open where the match is weak. Only some rows state a clone size, as once, few, many or a class for expanded clones.

size,V,D,J,DNA,CDR3
-,TRBV5-6,-,TRBJ1-5,TGTGCCAGCAGCTCTGGACAGAATCAGCCCCAGCATTTT,CASSSGQNQPQHF
-,TRBV18,-,TRBJ1-5,TGTGCCAGCTCACCACCGTCGGCAGGGCTCAATCAGCCCCAGCATTTT,CASSPPSAGLNQPQHF
-,TRBV11-3,TRBD2,TRBJ2-2,TGTGCCAGCAGCTGGGGACTAGCGGATACCGGGGAGCTGTTTTTT,CASSWGLADTGELFF
-,TRBV7-3,TRBD1,TRBJ1-2,TGTGCCAGCAGCCAGGACAGGGGGATCTATGGCTACACCTTC,CASSQDRGIYGYTF
-,TRBV19,TRBD1,TRBJ2-5,TGTGCCAGTAGTATCCGGGACAGGGGGCTACAAGAGACCCAGTACTTC,CASSIRDRGLQETQYF
-,TRBV5-6,TRBD2,TRBJ2-1,TGTGCCAGCAGCCAGGCGGGAGGGCCCTACAATGAGCAGTTCTTC,CASSQAGGPYNEQFF
-,TRBV7-3,TRBD1,TRBJ2-2,TGTGCCAGCAGCTTAAGCGGGACAGGGGTAGGCGGGGAGCTGTTTTTT,CASSLSGTGVGGELFF
-,TRBV12-5,-,TRBJ1-1,TGTGCTAGTGGTTTGGTAGGGAGGACTGAAGCTTTCTTT,CASGLVGRTEAFF
-,TRBV5-6,-,TRBJ2-1,TGTGCCAGCAGTTTCGATAAAGGGGCTCTTTTCGATTATGAGCAGTTCTTC,CASSFDKGALFDYEQFF
-,TRBV6-2/TRBV6-3,-,TRBJ1-3,TGTGCCAGCAGTTACTCGATCCCGGGAAACACCATATATTTT,CASSYSIPGNTIYF
-,TRBV5-4,TRBD2,TRBJ2-5,TGTGCCAGCAGCTTGGCCTCGGGAGGGGAAGAGACCCAGTACTTC,CASSLASGGEETQYF
-,TRBV6-5,-,TRBJ2-7,TGTGCCAGCACAAGGGGTATTGGTGACTACGAGCAGTACTTC,CASTRGIGDYEQYF
-,TRBV1,-,TRBJ2-4,TGCACCAGCAGCCAAGTGGGGGCTTATTACAAAAACATTCAGTACTTC,CTSSQVGAYYKNIQYF
few,TRBV18,-,TRBJ1-1,TGTGCCAGCTCACCACCCGGCCGGTACACTGAAGCTTTCTTT,CASSPPGRYTEAFF
-,TRBV9,-,TRBJ1-6,TGTGCCAGCAGCGTAACGGCGGCAAGCTCCTATAATTCACCCCTCCACTTT,CASSVTAASSYNSPLHF
-,TRBV10-3,-,TRBJ2-7,TGTGCCATCAGTGAGGTCGGGGCCTACGAGCAGTACTTC,CAISEVGAYEQYF
-,TRBV19,-,TRBJ2-7,TGTGCCAGCTCTTCGGGACACAGGGACGAGCAGTACTTC,CASSSGHRDEQYF
-,TRBV29-1,-,TRBJ1-3,TGCAGCGTTGACAGCGGAAACACCATATATTTT,CSVDSGNTIYF
few,TRBV7-3,-,TRBJ2-2,TGTGCCAGCAGCGGAACCGGGGAGCTGTTTTTT,CASSGTGELFF
-,TRBV29-1,TRBD1,TRBJ1-2,TGCAGCGTACAGGGGGCGGATGGCTACACCTTC,CSVQGADGYTF
-,TRBV28,-,TRBJ1-1,TGTGCCAGCGGGAGACCTGAAGCTTTCTTT,CASGRPEAFF
-,TRBV4-1,-,TRBJ1-5,TGCGCCAGCAGCCAAGTCGTTGCCTCGAACAATCAGCCCCAGCATTTT,CASSQVVASNNQPQHF
-,TRBV10-3,-,TRBJ1-2,TGTGCCATCACCGGCCTAGGGGGATCATATGGCTACACCTTC,CAITGLGGSYGYTF
once,TRBV5-4,TRBD1,TRBJ1-6,TGTGCCAGCAGCTTGCCACAGGGGAATTCACCCCTCCACTTT,CASSLPQGNSPLHF
few,TRBV9,-,TRBJ2-7,TGTGCCAGCAGCCCGTACGGACTGCAGGAGCAGTACTTC,CASSPYGLQEQYF
-,TRBV6-2/TRBV6-3,-,TRBJ1-3,TGTGCCAGCAGTTCCCCGGGCGGACGGTCCTCTGGAAACACCATATATTTT,CASSSPGGRSSGNTIYF
-,TRBV18,-,TRBJ1-3,TGTGCCAGCTCACCACAGGGCACAAGCTCTGGAAACACCATATATTTT,CASSPQGTSSGNTIYF
-,TRBV6-4,TRBD2,TRBJ2-1,TGTGCCAGCAGGACTAGCGGGAGCCCCTACAATGAGCAGTTCTTC,CASRTSGSPYNEQFF
-,TRBV9,-,TRBJ1-2,TGTGCCAGCAGCCGACAATCCTATGGCTACACCTTC,CASSRQSYGYTF